This TCR beta chain was obtained from a study of shared clonotypes between healthy human individuals. For this clone: Its specificity is not known.

A deep-level run was used for the assay. The data were produced by immunoSEQ multiplex PCR, yet TCRdb's version contains in-frame clones alone and is incomplete. The sample lists about 600,000 clones; more than 95% were seen once. Findings of the study overall: Compared with clonotypes that all four donors shared, non-shared clonotypes had lower generation probabilities.

The germline V gene has CDR1 MGHDK and CDR2 SYGVNS. V dropped 1 base and J dropped 2 bases, with 15 bases sitting between them. CDR3 length equals 17 residues. Specimen: naive CD4+ T cells sorted from blood. Noted subset: CD45RA+ positively selected. The J gene is TRBJ1-5, the V gene TRBV25-1, with D possibly TRBD1 on 6 matching bases. The receptor was derived from a woman in her twenties or thirties in good health. CDR3 in amino acids: CASSESPGRGGNQPQHF. Written as DNA, the CDR3 is TGTGCCAGCAGTGAATCCCCTGGCAGGGGTGGCAATCAGCCCCAGCATTTT. The whole variable domain, filled in from reference TRBV25-1 and TRBJ1-5, reads EADIYQTPRYLVIGTGKKITLECSQTMGHDKMYWYQQDPGMELHLIHYSYGVNSTEKGDLSSESTVSRIRTEHFPLTLESARPSHTSQYLCASSESPGRGGNQPQHFGDGTRLSIL.